What follows are 27 T cell receptor beta chains derived from one specimen sequenced in a study of blood T cell repertoires in COVID-19. Sequencing used immunoSEQ multiplex PCR; TCRdb keeps in-frame clones, though not all of them. The data show a few hundred thousand clones, 88% seen once. The sequenced material came from peripheral blood. The receptors were sampled from a woman between 45 and 60 years old with COVID-19, enrolled during active disease.

On this clone: Other DNA variants within this sample encode the same CDR3. CDR3 residues: CASSLDSNTEAFF. The CDR3 DNA reads as TGCGCCAGCAGCCTGGACAGCAACACTGAAGCTTTCTTT. The chain has TRBV5-1 and TRBJ1-1; D possibly corresponds to TRBD1 (6 bases). The CDR3 has 13 amino acids. Germline V CDR1 and CDR2: SGHRS, YFSETQ. Trimming pared 4 bases from V and 2 bases from J, leaving 9 bases between. The variable domain in full, completed from reference TRBV5-1 and TRBJ1-1, reads KAGVTQTPRYLIKTRGQQVTLSCSPISGHRSVSWYQQTPGQGLQFLFEYFSETQRNKGNFPGRFSGRQFSNSRSEMNVSTLELGDSALYLCASSLDSNTEAFFGQGTRLTVV.

This chain joins TRBV18 and TRBJ1-2, with D maybe TRBD1 (5 bases). Germline V gene lookup returns CDR1 KGHSH and CDR2 LQKENI. V lost 4 bases to trimming and J lost 6 bases, with 21 bases between them. The CDR3 has 16 amino acids. The CDR3 protein is CASSLNSLGRGDGYTF. The DNA for the CDR3 is TGTGCCAGCTCACTAAACTCCCTGGGGAGGGGAGATGGCTACACCTTC.

This clone was found a few times. This sequence joins TRBV4-1 and TRBJ1-2; 8 nucleotides line up with TRBD1. The V gene end was trimmed by 3 bases and the J gene end by 6 bases; junction bases not matched to a gene: 12. Germline V gives CDR1 MGHRA, CDR2 YSYEKL. This CDR3 spans 16 amino acids. CDR3 in DNA: TGCGCCAGCAGCCACCCTCGGACAGGGAAATTCAATGGCTACACCTTC. It is translated as CASSHPRTGKFNGYTF.

This clone was observed a few times. V gene TRBV20-1 combines with J gene TRBJ1-2; a possible D gene is TRBD1 (5 bases). The ends were cut back, 3 bases at V and 8 bases at J, with 10 bases in the middle. Germline V gene lookup returns CDR1 DFQATT and CDR2 SNEGSKA (reference sequence). The CDR3 is 11 amino acids. The CDR3 DNA reads as TGCAGTGCTAGCAGGGCGAACGGCTACACCTTC. Translating it yields CSASRANGYTF.

This clone came up once. This chain uses TRBV29-1 with TRBJ2-2; D is possibly TRBD1 (5 bases). Germline V CDR1 and CDR2: SQVTM, ANQGSEA. The CDR3 has 15 amino acids. Trimming cost V 7 bases and J 3 bases, with 18 bases left between them. The CDR3, as DNA: TGCAGCGCCGAGGAAGGGGTTTTGGACACCGGGGAGCTGTTTTTT. Translation: CSAEEGVLDTGELFF.

The rearrangement uses TRBV6-5 and TRBJ2-7, with no clear D. V was cut by 10 bases and J by 0 bases, with 13 bases left in between. The germline V gene has CDR1 MNHEY and CDR2 SVGAGI. The CDR3 is made up of 13 amino acids. Written as DNA, the CDR3 is TGTGCCACCAACCGTCCTACCTCCTACGAGCAGTACTTC. This translates into CATNRPTSYEQYF.

The rearrangement uses TRBV28 and TRBJ2-5; a possible D gene is TRBD2 (5 bases). V shed 10 bases and J shed 1 base, with 19 bases lying between them. The CDR3 is made up of 15 amino acids. Per germline, CDR1 MDHEN and CDR2 SYDVKM. As DNA, the CDR3 is TGTGCCACCTATTCGGTTCTAGCCCCCCAAGAGACCCAGTACTTC. Translating it yields CATYSVLAPQETQYF. Full variable domain (missing parts from reference TRBV28 and TRBJ2-5): DVKVTQSSRYLVKRTGEKVFLECVQDMDHENMFWYRQDPGLGLRLIYFSYDVKMKEKGDIPEGYSVSREKKERFSLILESASTNQTSMYLCATYSVLAPQETQYFGPGTRLLVL.

The chain couples TRBV6-5 to TRBJ1-5; D unclear. CDR1 and CDR2 (germline): MNHEY, SVGAGI. The CDR3 is 14 residues long. The germline V and J ends were trimmed by 6 bases and 1 base, with 10 bases remaining between them. The CDR3 DNA reads as TGTGCCAGCAGCCTCGGACTGAGCAATCAGCCCCAGCATTTT. Translation gives CASSLGLSNQPQHF.

J is TRBJ2-3 and V is TRBV25-1; 8 nucleotides agree with TRBD1. The V gene end was trimmed by 4 bases and the J gene end by 4 bases; junction bases not matched to a gene: 7. The CDR3 is made up of 15 amino acids. Germline V gene lookup returns CDR1 MGHDK and CDR2 SYGVNS. CDR3: CASSVTGGGSDTQYF. CDR3 coding DNA: TGTGCCAGCAGTGTAACAGGGGGAGGATCAGATACGCAGTATTTT. The variable domain in full, completed from reference TRBV25-1 and TRBJ2-3, reads EADIYQTPRYLVIGTGKKITLECSQTMGHDKMYWYQQDPGMELHLIHYSYGVNSTEKGDLSSESTVSRIRTEHFPLTLESARPSHTSQYLCASSVTGGGSDTQYFGPGTRLTVL.

The chain links TRBV19 to TRBJ1-5; D unclear. CDR3 length: 15 residues. CDR1 and CDR2 from the germline V gene are LNHDA and SQIVND (reference sequence). V was clipped by 3 bases and J by 0 bases, with 9 bases between them. CDR3 bases: TGTGCCAGTAGTATTGCGGCCCCTAGCAATCAGCCCCAGCATTTT. Translated, it gives CASSIAAPSNQPQHF.

The chain is built from TRBV7-6 and TRBJ2-5; 8 bases are a match to TRBD2. The CDR3 length is 15 residues. CDR1 is SGHVS, CDR2 FNYEAQ, per germline. The V gene end was trimmed by 2 bases and the J gene end by 5 bases; junction bases not matched to a gene: 7. The CDR3 sequence is CASSLTGAGAETQYF. For the CDR3, the DNA is TGTGCCAGCAGCTTAACGGGAGCGGGAGCGGAGACCCAGTACTTC.

This clone appeared a single time. The V and J genes are TRBV9 and TRBJ2-7; tentatively, D is TRBD1 (7 bases). Deletions cut 4 bases from V and 0 bases from J, with 14 bases between. CDR1 is SGDLS and CDR2 is YYNGEE in the germline V gene. This CDR3 is 15 amino acids long. CDR3 sequence reads: CASSPTGRSSYEQYF. DNA for the CDR3: TGTGCCAGCAGCCCGACAGGGAGGAGCTCCTACGAGCAGTACTTC. Based on the CDR3 plus reference TRBV9 and TRBJ2-7, the full variable domain is DSGVTQTPKHLITATGQRVTLRCSPRSGDLSVYWYQQSLDQGLQFLIQYYNGEERAKGNILERFSAQQFPDLHSELNLSSLELGDSALYFCASSPTGRSSYEQYFGPGTRLTVT.

The chain recombines TRBV11-2 with TRBJ2-1, with D perhaps TRBD2 (5 bases). Trimming cost V 6 bases and J 4 bases, with 10 bases left between them. The CDR3 is made up of 13 amino acids. Germline V gene sequence: CDR1 SGHAT, CDR2 FQNNGV. Written as DNA, the CDR3 is TGTGCCAGCAGGATGGACTTATACAATGAGCAGTTCTTC. Translated, it gives CASRMDLYNEQFF.

This clone came up a few times. CDR3 sequence: CASSTRGNQPQHF. For the CDR3, the DNA is TGTGCCAGCAGTACGAGAGGGAATCAGCCCCAGCATTTT. V is TRBV27 and J is TRBJ1-5; D is uncertain. V lost 5 bases and J lost 4, with 9 bases in between. CDR1 MNHEY and CDR2 SMNVEV come from the germline V gene (reference sequence). This CDR3 has 13 amino acids.

The gene calls are TRBV2 and TRBJ2-7, with TRBD1 matching over 10 bases. Germline lookup yields CDR1 SNHLY and CDR2 FYNNEI. V shed 4 bases and J 0 bases; nucleotides not matched to a gene: 3. The CDR3 covers 15 residues. The CDR3 DNA follows: TGTGCCAGCAGTGTCCGGACAGGGGGCTCCTACGAGCAGTACTTC. Its protein is CASSVRTGGSYEQYF.

V usage is TRBV4-1 and J usage is TRBJ2-1, with a possible D match to TRBD2 (7 bases). The CDR3 covers 18 residues. The germline V gene encodes CDR1 MGHRA and CDR2 YSYEKL. V was trimmed by 2 bases and J by 4 bases, leaving 21 bases between them. CDR3 sequence: CASSQRLSRGAKYNEQFF. In DNA, the CDR3 is TGCGCCAGCAGCCAAAGATTGTCTCGGGGGGCAAAGTACAATGAGCAGTTCTTC.

A single count supports this clone. The chain combines TRBV25-1 with TRBJ2-7, with 8 bases matching TRBD1. CDR1 and CDR2 (germline): MGHDK, SYGVNS. This CDR3 spans 14 amino acids. Losses at the gene ends were 3 bases for V and 7 bases for J; bases not matched to a gene: 8. In DNA form, the CDR3 reads TGTGCCAGCAGTGATGGACAGGGTATGGGGGAGCAGTACTTC. This translates into CASSDGQGMGEQYF.

The rearrangement joins TRBV30 to TRBJ2-5; perhaps TRBD2 as D (6 bases). The CDR3 runs 10 residues. Per the germline V gene, CDR1 is GTSNPN and CDR2 is SVGIG (reference sequence). Trimming took 5 bases from V and 5 from J, leaving 6 bases between them. CDR3 DNA sequence: TGTGCCTGGGGGAGGGAGACCCAGTACTTC. Residues: CAWGRETQYF.

The chain uses TRBV4-1 and TRBJ2-5, with a weak D call TRBD2 (7 bases). Trimming stripped 0 bases from V and 4 bases from J, with 15 bases between. Germline V lookup: CDR1 MGHRA, CDR2 YSYEKL. The CDR3 has 16 residues. CDR3 bases: TGCGCCAGCAGCCAAGATCGGCGGGGAGGGGGAGAGACCCAGTACTTC. Translated, it gives CASSQDRRGGGETQYF.

V gene TRBV24-1 combines with J gene TRBJ2-3; D not certain. The V end lost 4 bases, the J end lost 1 base, and 5 bases lay between the germline ends. This CDR3 has 13 amino acids. CDR1 KGHDR and CDR2 SFDVKD come from the germline V gene. CDR3 nucleotide sequence: TGTGCCACCAGTGAACATGGCACAGATACGCAGTATTTT. Protein sequence: CATSEHGTDTQYF.

This chain links TRBV6-5 with TRBJ2-6, with D unresolved. The V end was cut by 0 bases, the J end by 0 bases, with 6 bases between. Germline CDR1 MNHEY, CDR2 SVGAGI. The CDR3 has 16 amino acids. Here the CDR3 reads CASSYSLDSGANVLTF. CDR3 in DNA: TGTGCCAGCAGTTACTCCCTAGACTCTGGGGCCAACGTCCTGACTTTC.

This rearrangement joins TRBV18 to TRBJ1-1; 10 bases fit TRBD1. CDR3 size: 14 residues. Germline CDR1 is KGHSH and CDR2 is LQKENI. After removal of 3 bases from V and 8 bases from J, the junction contained 6 bases not matched to a gene. The CDR3 here is CASSPRGTGEEAFF. The CDR3, as DNA: TGTGCCAGCTCACCCCGAGGGACAGGGGAGGAAGCTTTCTTT.

J is TRBJ1-5 and V is TRBV27; 10 bases are a match to TRBD1. Germline V gene lookup returns CDR1 MNHEY and CDR2 SMNVEV (reference sequence). J gave up 4 bases and V 4 bases, and 4 bases lay outside the gene matches. This CDR3 contains 15 residues. The CDR3 here is CASSSPGQGNQPQHF. CDR3 coding DNA: TGTGCCAGCAGTTCGCCGGGACAGGGGAATCAGCCCCAGCATTTT.

V usage is TRBV6-5 and J usage is TRBJ1-1; possible D gene TRBD1, 5 bases. CDR1 and CDR2 (germline): MNHEY, SVGAGI. Trimming left V 5 bases short and J 4 bases short, with 11 bases between. The CDR3 is 13 amino acids. CDR3 sequence: CASSQGILTEAFF. CDR3 in DNA: TGTGCCAGCAGTCAGGGTATCCTCACTGAAGCTTTCTTT.

The V and J genes are TRBV12-3 or TRBV12-4 and TRBJ1-1; no firm D call. Trimming cost V 0 bases and J 7 bases, with 6 bases left between them. There are 12 residues in the CDR3. CDR3 sequence reads: CASSLAYLEAFF. The CDR3 bases are TGTGCCAGCAGTTTAGCCTACCTTGAAGCTTTCTTT.

V usage is TRBV7-9 and J usage is TRBJ1-1; D may be TRBD1 (5 bases). The CDR3 length is 14 residues. Trimming left V 1 base short and J 6 bases short, with 12 bases between. Germline values: CDR1 SEHNR, CDR2 FQNEAQ (reference sequence). The CDR3 region has the DNA TGTGCCAGCAGCTTAGAAACCGGAGGGGCTGAAGCTTTCTTT. Translation: CASSLETGGAEAFF.

The chain has TRBV6-1 and TRBJ2-7; 9 bases line up with TRBD2. The ends lost 2 bases at V and 2 bases at J; junction bases unmatched: 4. This CDR3 has 15 residues. Germline CDR1 MNHNS, CDR2 SASEGT. The CDR3 nucleotides read TGTGCCAGCAGTGAAAGCGGGGGGCCGCCCTACGAGCAGTACTTC. Its translation: CASSESGGPPYEQYF.